This passage covers 14 T cell receptor beta chains from one sample sequenced in a study of blood T cell repertoires in COVID-19. TCRdb's copy holds only in-frame clones and misses some; the assay was immunoSEQ multiplex PCR. The sample shows about 32,000 clones, over 85% of them seen only once. The sample was peripheral blood. The receptors here all came from a male donor with active COVID-19.

The chain couples TRBV6-2 or TRBV6-3 to TRBJ1-3; D is unresolved. V dropped 6 bases and J dropped 0 bases, with 9 bases sitting between them. The CDR3 has 14 amino acids. Germline-derived CDR1 and CDR2 are MNHEY and SVGEGT. The CDR3 DNA is TGTGCCAGCAGCCCCGGGGTCTCTGGAAACACCATATATTTT. It encodes CASSPGVSGNTIYF.

V usage is TRBV13 and J usage is TRBJ1-1; 10 bases are a match to TRBD1. V was clipped by 8 bases and J by 4 bases; unmatched bases: 10. There are 15 residues in the CDR3. CDR1 is PRHDT and CDR2 is FYEKMQ in the germline V gene (reference sequence). The CDR3 reads CASAEDRGTSTEAFF. The CDR3 region has the DNA TGTGCCAGCGCCGAGGACAGGGGGACAAGCACTGAAGCTTTCTTT. Full variable domain (outside the CDR3, taken from reference TRBV13 and TRBJ1-1): AAGVIQSPRHLIKEKRETATLKCYPIPRHDTVYWYQQGPGQDPQFLISFYEKMQSDKGSIPDRFSAQQFSDYHSELNMSSLELGDSALYFCASAEDRGTSTEAFFGQGTRLTVV.

The V call is TRBV25-1, the J call TRBJ1-2; 8 nucleotides match TRBD1. V was pared by 7 bases and J by 6 bases, with 4 bases of the junction left unmatched. This CDR3 is 12 amino acids long. In germline, CDR1 is MGHDK, CDR2 SYGVNS. CDR3 sequence (DNA): TGTGCCAGCATGGACAGGGCCCATGGCTACACCTTC. It translates to CASMDRAHGYTF.

The sample holds one count of this clone. The V gene is TRBV10-3, the J gene TRBJ2-1; the D gene is possibly TRBD2 (5 bases). The CDR3 is 13 residues long. Germline V lookup: CDR1 ENHRY, CDR2 SYGVKD. The V end was cut by 9 bases, the J end by 0 bases, with 9 bases between. The CDR3 spells CAIGSVSYNEQFF. The CDR3 nucleotides read TGTGCCATAGGGAGCGTCTCCTACAATGAGCAGTTCTTC.

This sequence joins TRBV2 and TRBJ1-6, with 8 bases matching TRBD1. Germline lookup yields CDR1 SNHLY and CDR2 FYNNEI. CDR3 size: 15 residues. The trim removed 4 bases at V and 6 bases at J, leaving 5 bases unmatched. The CDR3 DNA follows: TGTGCCAGCAGTGCGAATACAGGGGGTAATTCACCCCTCCACTTT. This translates into CASSANTGGNSPLHF.

CDR3 bases: TGTGCCAGCTCACCACTGGATGTGGGGCCGAACACTGAAGCTTTCTTT. Translating gives CASSPLDVGPNTEAFF. The chain combines TRBV18 with TRBJ1-1; possible D gene TRBD1, 5 bases. Germline assignment: CDR1 KGHSH and CDR2 LQKENI. The V end was cut by 1 base, the J end by 1 base, with 13 bases between. The length of the CDR3 is 16 residues.

This chain links TRBV6-5 with TRBJ2-7; a weak D match, TRBD2 (6 bases). Trimming shortened V by 2 bases and J by 6 bases, and 14 bases separated the two germline ends. Germline V gene data show CDR1 as MNHEY and CDR2 as SVGAGI. CDR3 length equals 14 residues. CDR3 sequence reads: CASSYPGVTSEQYF. CDR3 DNA: TGTGCCAGCAGTTACCCGGGGGTCACTAGCGAGCAGTACTTC.

The chain employs TRBV11-2 and TRBJ1-2, with D perhaps TRBD1 (6 bases). Germline CDR1 is SGHAT and CDR2 is FQNNGV. V gave up 5 bases and J gave up 2 bases, with 18 bases separating them. The CDR3 has 16 residues. The CDR3 DNA follows: TGTGCCAGCAGCCCGAAAGGTTTCAGGGGCAACTATGGCTACACCTTC. Translated, it gives CASSPKGFRGNYGYTF.

For this clone: The junction and the germline gene differ at one end; a read error may be behind it. The chain recombines TRBV7-9 with TRBJ1-1; no definite D call. Germline V CDR1 and CDR2: SEHNR, FQNEAQ (reference sequence). CDR3 length: 11 amino acids. The CDR3 region has the DNA TGTGCCAGCAGCTTAGCGTTGTCTTGGAGCTTT. Amino acid sequence: CASSLALSWSF.

V and J are TRBV5-4 and TRBJ1-5; 8 nucleotides align to TRBD1. This CDR3 comprises 16 residues. Germline CDR1 is SGHNT and CDR2 is YYREEE (reference sequence). V trimming: 2 bases; J trimming: 2 bases; junction bases outside the gene matches: 6. CDR3 sequence reads: CASSFQGAGGNQPQHF. The CDR3 bases are TGTGCCAGCAGCTTCCAGGGGGCGGGTGGCAATCAGCCCCAGCATTTT.

The chain couples TRBV5-1 to TRBJ2-1; 9 bases fit TRBD2. CDR3 size: 15 residues. V trimming: 0 bases; J trimming: 9 bases; junction bases outside the gene matches: 7. CDR1 and CDR2 from the germline V gene are SGHRS and YFSETQ. The DNA for the CDR3 is TGCGCCAGCAGCTTGGGACTCGCGGGGGGGGCTGAGCAGTTCTTC. Residues: CASSLGLAGGAEQFF.

V and J are TRBV7-9 and TRBJ2-7; 7 bases fit TRBD1. Germline V gene data show CDR1 as SEHNR and CDR2 as FQNEAQ (reference sequence). With 4 bases clipped from V and 3 bases from J, the junction kept 6 bases outside the gene matches. This CDR3 has 14 residues. The CDR3 protein is CASSSPGQLYEQYF. The CDR3 DNA follows: TGTGCCAGCAGCTCCCCGGGACAGCTCTACGAGCAGTACTTC.

DNA of the CDR3: TGTGCCAGCAGCAAGACAGGGACCTACAATGAGCAGTTCTTC. Amino acids: CASSKTGTYNEQFF. V usage is TRBV5-5 and J usage is TRBJ2-1; 7 bases map to TRBD1. The CDR3 runs 14 residues. The ends lost 4 bases at V and 2 bases at J; junction bases unmatched: 3. Germline CDR1 reads SGHKS; CDR2 reads YYEKEE (reference sequence).

This sequence joins TRBV6-5 and TRBJ1-1; perhaps TRBD1 as D (6 bases). Germline CDR1 and CDR2: MNHEY and SVGAGI. The CDR3 covers 14 residues. The germline V and J ends were trimmed by 6 bases and 3 bases, with 14 bases remaining between them. In nucleotides, the CDR3 is TGTGCCAGCAGAACCAGGGGATACGACACTGAAGCTTTCTTT. Its protein is CASRTRGYDTEAFF.